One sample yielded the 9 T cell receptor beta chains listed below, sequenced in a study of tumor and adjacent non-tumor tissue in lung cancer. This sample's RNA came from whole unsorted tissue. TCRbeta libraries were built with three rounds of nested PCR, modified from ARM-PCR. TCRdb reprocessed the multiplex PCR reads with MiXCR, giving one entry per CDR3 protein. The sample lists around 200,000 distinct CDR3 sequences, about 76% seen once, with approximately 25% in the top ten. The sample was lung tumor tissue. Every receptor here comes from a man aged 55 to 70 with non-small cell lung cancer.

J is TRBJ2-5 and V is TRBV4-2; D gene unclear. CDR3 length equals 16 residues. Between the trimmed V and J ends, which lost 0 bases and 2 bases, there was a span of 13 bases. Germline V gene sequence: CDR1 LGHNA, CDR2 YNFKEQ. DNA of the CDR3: TGTGCCAGCAGCCAAGATTGTGGAATTCATCAAGAGACCCAGTACTTC. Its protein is CASSQDCGIHQETQYF.

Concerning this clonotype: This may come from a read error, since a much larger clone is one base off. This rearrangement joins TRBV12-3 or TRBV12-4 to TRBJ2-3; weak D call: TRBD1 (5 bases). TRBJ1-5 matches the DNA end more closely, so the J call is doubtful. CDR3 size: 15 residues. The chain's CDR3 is CASSPLDTYTDTQHF. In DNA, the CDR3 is TGTGCCAGCAGTCCGCTGGACACCTACACAGATACGCAGCATTTT.

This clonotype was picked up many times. The CDR3 bases are TGTGCCAGCAGTTTCCGACAGGGGCGGCACACTGAAGCTTTCTTT. It translates to CASSFRQGRHTEAFF. The chain carries TRBV12-3 or TRBV12-4 and TRBJ1-1; 8 bases match TRBD1. The CDR3 is 15 amino acids. The ends lost 3 bases at V and 3 bases at J; junction bases unmatched: 6.

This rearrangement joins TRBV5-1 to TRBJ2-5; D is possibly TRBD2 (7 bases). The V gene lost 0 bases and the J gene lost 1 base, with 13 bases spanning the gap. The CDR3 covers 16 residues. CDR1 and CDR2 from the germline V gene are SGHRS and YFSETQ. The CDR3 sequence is CASSLVGGGPQETQYF. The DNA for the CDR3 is TGCGCCAGCAGCTTGGTAGGGGGAGGGCCCCAAGAGACCCAGTACTTC.

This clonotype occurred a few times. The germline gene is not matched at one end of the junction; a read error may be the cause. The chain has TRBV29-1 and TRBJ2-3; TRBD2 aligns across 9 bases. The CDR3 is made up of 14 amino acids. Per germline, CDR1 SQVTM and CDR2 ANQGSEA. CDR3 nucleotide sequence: TGCGGCGTTCCTAGCGGGGCTAGCACAGATACGCAGTATTTT. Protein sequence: CGVPSGASTDTQYF.

The CDR3 reads CATPEDDGGSQETQYF. The CDR3 region has the DNA TGCGCCACCCCGGAGGACGACGGAGGCTCGCAAGAGACCCAGTACTTC. The V and J genes are TRBV10-1 and TRBJ2-5; D might be TRBD2 (5 bases). Deletions cut 10 bases from V and 2 bases from J, with 23 bases between. The CDR3 has 16 residues. Germline V CDR1 and CDR2: WNHNN, SYGVQD (reference sequence).

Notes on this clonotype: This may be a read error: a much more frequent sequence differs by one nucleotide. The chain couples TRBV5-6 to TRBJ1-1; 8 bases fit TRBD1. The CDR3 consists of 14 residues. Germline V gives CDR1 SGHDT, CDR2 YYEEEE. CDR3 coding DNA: TGTGCCAGCACCTTGGGACAGGTCAACACTGAAGCTTTCTTT. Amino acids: CASTLGQVNTEAFF.

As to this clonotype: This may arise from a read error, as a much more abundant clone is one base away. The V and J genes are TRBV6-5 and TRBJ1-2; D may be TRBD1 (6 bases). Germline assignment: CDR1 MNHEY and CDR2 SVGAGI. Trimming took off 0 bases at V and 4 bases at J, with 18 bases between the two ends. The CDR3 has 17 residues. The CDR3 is CASSYSSAGAGSYGYTF. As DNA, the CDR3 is TGTGCCAGCAGTTACTCGAGTGCGGGGGCGGGTAGCTATGGCTACACCTTC.

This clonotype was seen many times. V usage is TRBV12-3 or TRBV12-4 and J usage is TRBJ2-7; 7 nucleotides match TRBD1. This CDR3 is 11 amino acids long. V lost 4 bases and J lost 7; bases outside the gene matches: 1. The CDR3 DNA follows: TGTGCCAGCAGTTCAGGGGGAGAGCAGTACTTC. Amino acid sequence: CASSSGGEQYF.